These 8 T cell receptor beta chains were sequenced from one sample in a study of identical twins. TCRdb ran MiXCR on the 5' RACE reads and lists one entry per CDR3 protein. The table has fewer than 650,000 distinct CDR3 sequences, approximately 9.6% seen once. Separately, the same data were catalogued under a study of yellow fever vaccine responses in identical twins.

The sequenced material came from PBMCs. Every receptor here comes from a woman aged 18-29 years in good health.

This clonotype showed up many times. The V and J genes are TRBV3-1 and TRBJ2-7; the D is unclear. The CDR3 covers 15 residues. Germline V lookup: CDR1 LGHDT, CDR2 YNNKEL (reference sequence). Between the trimmed V and J ends, which lost 0 bases and 0 bases, there was a span of 9 bases. CDR3 residues: CASSQDLRISYEQYF. Written as DNA, the CDR3 is TGTGCCAGCAGCCAAGATTTGCGAATCTCCTACGAGCAGTACTTC.

Many counts were recorded for this clonotype. The chain combines TRBV12-3 or TRBV12-4 with TRBJ2-1, with D tentatively TRBD2 (5 bases). V was pared by 2 bases and J by 5 bases, with 13 bases between. The CDR3 runs 15 residues. This CDR3 is CASSLTGWVNNEQFF. The CDR3 region has the DNA TGTGCCAGCAGTTTAACGGGATGGGTGAACAATGAGCAGTTCTTC.

This clonotype was found a few times. The chain employs TRBV5-1 and TRBJ2-2, with D perhaps matching TRBD2 (6 bases). Looked up from germline, CDR1 is SGHRS and CDR2 is YFSETQ. The CDR3 is 15 amino acids. The V end lost 4 bases, the J end lost 5 bases, and 15 bases lay between the germline ends. The CDR3 sequence: CASSPEGLGTGELFF. The CDR3 DNA reads TGCGCCAGCAGCCCGGAGGGACTTGGGACCGGGGAGCTGTTTTTT.

This clonotype was recorded many times. This chain links TRBV5-5 with TRBJ2-1, with D uncertain. The V gene's germline CDR1 is SGHKS and CDR2 YYEKEE (reference sequence). This CDR3 is built from 15 residues. Trimming shortened V by 3 bases and J by 0 bases, and 10 bases separated the two germline ends. CDR3: CASSSILSSYNEQFF. The CDR3 DNA follows: TGTGCCAGCAGCTCGATCCTGAGCTCCTACAATGAGCAGTTCTTC.

This clonotype showed up just a few times. The gene calls are TRBV29-1 and TRBJ1-1; D is undetermined. CDR3 size: 13 residues. V was shortened by 5 bases and J by 1 base, with 11 bases between the two germline ends. Germline CDR1 reads SQVTM; CDR2 reads ANQGSEA. This CDR3 is CSVLGGKNTEAFF. For the CDR3, the DNA is TGCAGCGTTTTGGGCGGAAAGAACACTGAAGCTTTCTTT.

This clonotype was seen repeatedly, ten times or more. This chain connects TRBV12-3 or TRBV12-4 to TRBJ2-3; 11 nucleotides agree with TRBD1. The V and J ends lost 6 bases and 5 bases, in that order; junction bases with no gene match: 10. The CDR3 totals 16 residues. The CDR3 is CASSRSGTGGIDTQYF. The CDR3 nucleotides are TGTGCCAGCAGCCGATCCGGGACAGGGGGAATAGATACGCAGTATTTT.

This clonotype was observed at least ten times. The CDR3 DNA reads as TGTGCCAGCAGTTTGGGCGTTCTGTGGTATTTT. Translating it yields CASSLGVLWYF. The V gene is TRBV12-3 or TRBV12-4, the J gene TRBJ2-3; unclear D gene. The CDR3 contains 11 residues. Trimming removed 3 bases at V and 14 bases at J, with 12 bases between.

This clonotype was recorded a few times. The rearrangement joins TRBV6-5 to TRBJ2-1, with 8 bases lining up with TRBD1. Germline V CDR1 and CDR2: MNHEY, SVGAGI. The CDR3 length is 12 residues. V gave up 7 bases and J gave up 8 bases; unmatched junction bases: 4. The CDR3 region is CASNRGVDEQFF. The CDR3 DNA follows: TGTGCCAGCAACAGGGGGGTGGATGAGCAGTTCTTC.